This TCR beta chain was captured in a study of T cell repertoires in cytomegalovirus infection. Background on the study: The public TCR beta signatures pointed to both CMV infection and matching HLA type. Notes on the study in general: Cumulative frequency (of public TCR beta family members) identified carriers of CMV plus the relevant HLA.

This clonotype was picked up a small number of times. Its target is unknown. TCRdb reprocessed the reads with MiXCR, giving one entry per CDR3 protein. This table has approximately 140,000 distinct CDR3 sequences, about 24% appearing once. V was clipped by 4 bases and J by 0 bases; unmatched bases: 2. The CDR3 sequence is 15 residues long. From germline, CDR1 is SEHNR and CDR2 FQNEAQ (reference sequence). The chain carries TRBV7-9 and TRBJ2-2; 7 bases are shared with TRBD1. Sequenced: PBMCs, sequenced either directly or after in vitro stimulation (not recorded which). This clonotype originated in a human donor in good health (CMV status not recorded). Some clones in this sample may be carry-over from other donors' samples. In DNA form, the CDR3 reads TGTGCCAGCAGCTCCGGGACAGCGAACACCGGGGAGCTGTTTTTT. Residues: CASSSGTANTGELFF.